The 14 T cell receptor beta chains given below trace back to one sample, sequenced in a study of T cell repertoires in cytomegalovirus infection. No antigens are known for them. TCRdb used MiXCR to reprocess the reads, holding one entry per CDR3 protein. The table lists about 74,000 distinct CDR3 sequences, around 30% of them singletons, with 59% in the top ten. The sequences come from CD8+ T cells from cultured PBMCs, collected from culture after CMV antigen stimulation. The receptors derive from a human donor in good health (CMV status not recorded). Some clones in this sample may be carry-over from other donors' samples.

There are a few counts of this clonotype. The gene calls are TRBV2 and TRBJ1-5; D uncertain. The CDR3 runs 14 residues. Germline V gene data show CDR1 as SNHLY and CDR2 as FYNNEI. The V and J ends lost 2 bases and 5 bases respectively, with 10 bases between them. CDR3: CASSETSSYQPQHF. In DNA form, the CDR3 reads TGTGCCAGCAGTGAAACATCCAGCTATCAGCCCCAGCATTTT.

The rearrangement joins TRBV5-4 to TRBJ2-1; D is unclear. CDR3 length: 12 residues. Germline CDR1 SGHNT, CDR2 YYREEE (reference sequence). Trimming shortened V by 3 bases and J by 4 bases, and 5 bases separated the two germline ends. CDR3 bases: TGTGCCAGCAGCTCAGAATACAATGAGCAGTTCTTC. This codes for CASSSEYNEQFF.

A word on this clonotype: Given the absence of the conserved phenylalanine or tryptophan at the CDR3 end, a read error is likely. This rearrangement joins TRBV12-3 or TRBV12-4 to TRBJ1-1; possibly TRBD1 for D (5 bases). The CDR3 loop spans 14 amino acids. The DNA of the CDR3 is TGTACCAGTAGGACTCAGGGAGGTTACACTGAAGCTTTCCTT. Its protein is CTSRTQGGYTEAFL.

This clonotype turned up a few times. The chain employs TRBV15 and TRBJ2-3; 10 positions agree with TRBD1. Germline CDR1 and CDR2: LNHNV and YYDKDF (reference sequence). CDR3 size: 19 residues. V lost 0 bases and J lost 1; bases outside the gene matches: 10. CDR3 nucleotides: TGTGCCACCAGCAGAGATGTGGGGACAGGGGCGGACGGCACAGATACGCAGTATTTT. It encodes CATSRDVGTGADGTDTQYF.

This clonotype was recorded at least ten times. One end of the junction does not line up with germline, which may come from a read error. The chain has TRBV10-2 and TRBJ2-7; 11 bases are shared with TRBD2. Germline V lookup: CDR1 WSHSY, CDR2 SAAADI. This CDR3 contains 16 residues. CDR3 sequence reads: CASSDRPRTQTSGTNF. The CDR3 DNA follows: TGCGCCAGCAGTGATCGGCCAAGAACACAGACTAGCGGGACAAACTTC.

J is TRBJ2-7 and V is TRBV27; D remains ambiguous. From germline, CDR1 is MNHEY and CDR2 SMNVEV (reference sequence). This CDR3 region has 15 residues. Trimming pared 4 bases from V and 0 bases from J, leaving 13 bases between. Written as DNA, the CDR3 is TGTGCCAGCAGTTCCCCAGGACGGACCTCCTACGAGCAGTACTTC. It codes for CASSSPGRTSYEQYF.

The chain has TRBV28 and TRBJ2-1; D call uncertain. The CDR3 runs 14 residues. Trimming removed 1 base from V and 10 bases from J, with 14 bases in between. Germline V gene data show CDR1 as MDHEN and CDR2 as SYDVKM. CDR3 sequence reads: CASSLFSDAREQFF. The DNA of the CDR3 is TGTGCCAGCAGTTTATTCTCGGACGCACGAGAGCAGTTCTTC.

This sequence joins TRBV10-3 and TRBJ1-5; D is perhaps TRBD1 (5 bases). The germline V and J ends were trimmed by 6 bases and 1 base, with 13 bases remaining between them. Germline lookup yields CDR1 ENHRY and CDR2 SYGVKD. This CDR3 contains 15 residues. CDR3 in DNA: TGTGCCATCAGGGGGGAAGGGAGGAGCAATCAGCCCCAGCATTTT. Protein: CAIRGEGRSNQPQHF.

The chain carries TRBV7-8 and TRBJ2-5; 16 bases align to TRBD2. Losses at the gene ends were 5 bases for V and 0 bases for J; bases not matched to a gene: 12. Germline V lookup: CDR1 SGHVS, CDR2 FQNEAQ. This CDR3 has 20 amino acids. The CDR3 spells CASSGSSGTSGGADQETQYF. In nucleotides, the CDR3 is TGTGCCAGCAGCGGCTCCTCCGGGACTAGCGGGGGGGCCGACCAAGAGACCCAGTACTTC.

The gene calls are TRBV7-3 and TRBJ2-3, with TRBD1 matching 7 bases. The CDR3 is 15 amino acids. V lost 0 bases, J lost 5 bases, and 5 bases stayed unmatched. CDR1 and CDR2 from the germline V gene are SGHTA and FQGTGA. The CDR3 sequence: CASSLTTNRGDTQYF. DNA of the CDR3: TGTGCCAGCAGCTTAACGACCAACAGGGGAGATACGCAGTATTTT.

The genes are TRBV7-3 and TRBJ1-2; D may be TRBD1 (5 bases). The V and J ends lost 5 bases and 3 bases respectively, with 13 bases between them. The CDR3 consists of 14 residues. CDR1 is SGHTA, CDR2 FQGTGA, per germline. This CDR3 is CASSPSGGDYGYTF. The DNA of the CDR3 is TGTGCCAGCAGCCCGTCCGGGGGGGACTATGGCTACACCTTC.

The rearrangement uses TRBV3-1 and TRBJ2-2, with 7 bases aligning to TRBD2. This CDR3 has 15 residues. The V and J ends lost 0 bases and 4 bases, in that order; junction bases with no gene match: 2. The V gene's germline CDR1 is LGHDT and CDR2 YNNKEL (reference sequence). CDR3 DNA sequence: TGTGCCAGCAGCCAAGAGGGCGGGGGCACCGGGGAGCTGTTTTTT. Protein: CASSQEGGGTGELFF.

This clonotype turned up a few times. In DNA, the CDR3 is TGTGCCAGCAGTGAAGGGCTAGCGGGAGGAACTCTAGCCAAAAACATTCAGTACTTC. Its protein is CASSEGLAGGTLAKNIQYF. The chain joins TRBV6-1 to TRBJ2-4; 11 bases match TRBD2. This CDR3 is 19 amino acids long. V lost 1 base and J lost 0; bases outside the gene matches: 8. Germline loops: CDR1 MNHNS, CDR2 SASEGT.

The V call is TRBV7-9, the J call TRBJ2-7; TRBD2 agrees at 8 bases. The germline gives CDR1 SEHNR, CDR2 FQNEAQ (reference sequence). The CDR3 loop spans 14 amino acids. Unmatched junction bases numbered 13, after V lost 11 bases and J lost 4 bases. The CDR3 coding sequence is TGTGCCGGGGGCGGGGGGCCTACCACGTACGAGCAGTACTTC. Translation: CAGGGGPTTYEQYF.